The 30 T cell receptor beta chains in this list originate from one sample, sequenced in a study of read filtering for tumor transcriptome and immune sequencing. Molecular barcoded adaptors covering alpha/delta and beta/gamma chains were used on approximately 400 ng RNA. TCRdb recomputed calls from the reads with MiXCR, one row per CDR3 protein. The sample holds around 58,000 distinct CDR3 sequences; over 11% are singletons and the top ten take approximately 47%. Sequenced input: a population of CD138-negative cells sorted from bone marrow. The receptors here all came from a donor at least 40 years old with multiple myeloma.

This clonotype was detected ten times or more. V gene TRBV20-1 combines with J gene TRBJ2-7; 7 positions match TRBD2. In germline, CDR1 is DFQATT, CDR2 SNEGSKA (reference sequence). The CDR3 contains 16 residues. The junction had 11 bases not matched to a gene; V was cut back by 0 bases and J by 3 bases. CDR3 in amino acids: CSARDGGLPKNYEQYF. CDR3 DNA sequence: TGCAGTGCTAGAGATGGGGGACTACCAAAAAACTACGAGCAGTACTTC.

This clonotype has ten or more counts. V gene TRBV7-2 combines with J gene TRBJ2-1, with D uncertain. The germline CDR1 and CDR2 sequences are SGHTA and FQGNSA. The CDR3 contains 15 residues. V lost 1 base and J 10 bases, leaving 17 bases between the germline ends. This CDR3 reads CASSLDPGSRKEQFF. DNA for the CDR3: TGTGCCAGCAGCTTAGACCCTGGATCGAGAAAGGAGCAGTTCTTC.

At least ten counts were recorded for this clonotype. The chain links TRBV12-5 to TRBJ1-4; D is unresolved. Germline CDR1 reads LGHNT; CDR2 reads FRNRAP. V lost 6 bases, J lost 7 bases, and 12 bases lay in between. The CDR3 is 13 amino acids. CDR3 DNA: TGTGCTAGTGGCCTACGTTTTGGTGAAAAACTGTTTTTT. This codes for CASGLRFGEKLFF.

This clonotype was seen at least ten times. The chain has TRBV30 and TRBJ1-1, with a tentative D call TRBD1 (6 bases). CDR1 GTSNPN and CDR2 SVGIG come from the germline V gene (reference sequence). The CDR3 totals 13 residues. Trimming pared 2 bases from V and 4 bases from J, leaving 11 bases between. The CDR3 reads CAWSLQGATEAFF. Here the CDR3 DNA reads TGTGCCTGGAGTTTACAGGGTGCCACTGAAGCTTTCTTT. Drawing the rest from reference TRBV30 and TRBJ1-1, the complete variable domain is SQTIHQWPATLVQPVGSPLSLECTVEGTSNPNLYWYRQAAGRGLQLLFYSVGIGQISSEVPQNLSASRPQDRQFILSSKKLLLSDSGFYLCAWSLQGATEAFFGQGTRLTVV.

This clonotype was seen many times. The CDR3 region has the DNA TGTGCCAGCAGCCAAACCCGGACTAGCGGAAACTACGAGCAGTACTTC. It encodes CASSQTRTSGNYEQYF. The V and J genes are TRBV3-1 and TRBJ2-7; 10 bases fit TRBD2. The V gene's germline CDR1 is LGHDT and CDR2 YNNKEL (reference sequence). The CDR3 has 16 residues. Trimming took 2 bases from V and 3 from J; bases not matched to a gene: 7.

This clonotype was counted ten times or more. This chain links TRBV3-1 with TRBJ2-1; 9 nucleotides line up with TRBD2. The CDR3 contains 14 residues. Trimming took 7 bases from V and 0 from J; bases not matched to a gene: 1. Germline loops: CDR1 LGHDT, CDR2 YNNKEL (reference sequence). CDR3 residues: CASTTSGSYNEQFF. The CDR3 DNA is TGTGCCAGCACGACTAGCGGCTCCTACAATGAGCAGTTCTTC.

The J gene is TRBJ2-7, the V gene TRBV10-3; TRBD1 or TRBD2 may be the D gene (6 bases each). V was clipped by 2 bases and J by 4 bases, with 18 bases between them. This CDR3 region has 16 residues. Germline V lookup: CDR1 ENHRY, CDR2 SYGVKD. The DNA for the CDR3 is TGTGCCATCAGTGAGCCCGGACGGGGGCTTCCGTACGAGCAGTACTTC. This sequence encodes CAISEPGRGLPYEQYF.

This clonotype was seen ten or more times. The CDR3 region is CASSDLAGGQDTQYF. The CDR3 DNA reads as TGTGCCAGCAGTGACCTAGCGGGAGGGCAAGATACGCAGTATTTT. The chain combines TRBV2 with TRBJ2-3; 12 nucleotides match TRBD2. This CDR3 is 15 amino acids long. The V gene end was trimmed by 3 bases and the J gene end by 5 bases; junction bases not matched to a gene: 3. Germline V CDR1 and CDR2: SNHLY, FYNNEI.

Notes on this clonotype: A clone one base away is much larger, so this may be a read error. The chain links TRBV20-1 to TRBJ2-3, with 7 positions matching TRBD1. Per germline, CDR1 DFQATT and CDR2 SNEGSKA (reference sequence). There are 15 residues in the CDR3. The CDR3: CSAGDRGQGADTQYF. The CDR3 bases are TGCAGTGCTGGAGATAGGGGGCAGGGGGCAGATACGCAGTATTTT.

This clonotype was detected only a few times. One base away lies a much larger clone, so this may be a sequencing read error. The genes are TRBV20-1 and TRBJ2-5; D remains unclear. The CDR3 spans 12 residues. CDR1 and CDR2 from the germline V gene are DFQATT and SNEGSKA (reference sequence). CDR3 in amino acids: CSARPPQGTQYF. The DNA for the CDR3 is TGCAGTGCTAGACCCCCCCAAGGGACCCAGTACTTC.

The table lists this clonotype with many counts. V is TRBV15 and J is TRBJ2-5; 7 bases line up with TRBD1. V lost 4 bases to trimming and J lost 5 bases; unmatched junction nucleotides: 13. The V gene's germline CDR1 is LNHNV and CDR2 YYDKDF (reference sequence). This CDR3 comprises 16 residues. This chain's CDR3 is CATSKAGTAVHETQYF. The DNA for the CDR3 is TGTGCCACCAGCAAGGCCGGGACAGCGGTGCATGAGACCCAGTACTTC.

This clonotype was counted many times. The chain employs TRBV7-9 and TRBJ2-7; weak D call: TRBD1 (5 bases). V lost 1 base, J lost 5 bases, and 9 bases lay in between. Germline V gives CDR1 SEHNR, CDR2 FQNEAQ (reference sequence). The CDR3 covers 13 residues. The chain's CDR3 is CASSLVGRDEQYF. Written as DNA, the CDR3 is TGTGCCAGCAGCTTAGTGGGCAGGGACGAGCAGTACTTC.

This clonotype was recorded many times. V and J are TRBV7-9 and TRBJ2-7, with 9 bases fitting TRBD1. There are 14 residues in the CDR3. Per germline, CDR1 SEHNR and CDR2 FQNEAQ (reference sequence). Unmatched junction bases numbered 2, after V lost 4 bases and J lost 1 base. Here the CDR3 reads CASSSGTGSYEQYF. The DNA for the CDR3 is TGTGCCAGCAGCTCCGGGACAGGGTCCTACGAGCAGTACTTC.

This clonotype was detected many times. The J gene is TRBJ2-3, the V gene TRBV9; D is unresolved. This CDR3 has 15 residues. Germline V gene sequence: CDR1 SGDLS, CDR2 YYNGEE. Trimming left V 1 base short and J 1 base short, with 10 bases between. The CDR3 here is CASSVSLSRTDTQYF. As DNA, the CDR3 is TGTGCCAGCAGCGTATCCTTGAGTCGCACAGATACGCAGTATTTT.

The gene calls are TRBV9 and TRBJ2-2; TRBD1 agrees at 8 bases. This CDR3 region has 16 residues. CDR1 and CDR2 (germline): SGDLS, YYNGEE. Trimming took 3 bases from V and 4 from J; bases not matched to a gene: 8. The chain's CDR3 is CASSGGQGAPTGELFF. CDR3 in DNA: TGTGCCAGCAGCGGAGGGCAGGGGGCGCCCACCGGGGAGCTGTTTTTT.

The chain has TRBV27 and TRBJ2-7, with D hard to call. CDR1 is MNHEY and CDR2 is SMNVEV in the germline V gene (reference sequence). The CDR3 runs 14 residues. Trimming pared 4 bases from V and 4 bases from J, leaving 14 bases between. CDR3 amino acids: CASSSTWAVYEQYF. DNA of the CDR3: TGTGCCAGCAGTTCGACCTGGGCCGTTTACGAGCAGTACTTC.

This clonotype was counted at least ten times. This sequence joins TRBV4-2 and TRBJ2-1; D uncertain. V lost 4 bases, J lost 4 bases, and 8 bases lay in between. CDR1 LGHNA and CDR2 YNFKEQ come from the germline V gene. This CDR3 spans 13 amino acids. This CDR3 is CASSPDLYNEQFF. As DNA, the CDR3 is TGTGCCAGCAGCCCTGACTTGTACAATGAGCAGTTCTTC.

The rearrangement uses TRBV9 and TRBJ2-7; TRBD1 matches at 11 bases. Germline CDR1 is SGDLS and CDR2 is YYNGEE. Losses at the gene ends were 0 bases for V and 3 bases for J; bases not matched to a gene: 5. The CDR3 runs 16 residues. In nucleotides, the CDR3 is TGTGCCAGCAGCGTAGGCGGACAGGGGGCGAACTACGAGCAGTACTTC. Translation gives CASSVGGQGANYEQYF.

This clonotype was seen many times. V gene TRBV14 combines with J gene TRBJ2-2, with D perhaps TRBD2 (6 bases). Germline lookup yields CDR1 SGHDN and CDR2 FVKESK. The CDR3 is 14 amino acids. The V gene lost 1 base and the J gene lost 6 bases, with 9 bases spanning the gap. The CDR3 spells CASSQGLGAGELFF. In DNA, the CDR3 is TGTGCCAGCAGCCAAGGACTAGGGGCCGGGGAGCTGTTTTTT.

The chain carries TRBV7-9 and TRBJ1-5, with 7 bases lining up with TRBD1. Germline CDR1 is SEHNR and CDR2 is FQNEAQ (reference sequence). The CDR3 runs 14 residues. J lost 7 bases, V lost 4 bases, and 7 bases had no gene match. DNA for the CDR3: TGTGCCAGCAGCTCAGGGGGATATCTCCAGCCCCAGCATTTT. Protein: CASSSGGYLQPQHF. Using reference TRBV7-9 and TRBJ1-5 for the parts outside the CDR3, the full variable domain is DTGVSQNPRHKITKRGQNVTFRCDPISEHNRLYWYRQTLGQGPEFLTYFQNEAQLEKSRLLSDRFSAERPKGSFSTLEIQRTEQGDSAMYLCASSSGGYLQPQHFGDGTRLSIL.

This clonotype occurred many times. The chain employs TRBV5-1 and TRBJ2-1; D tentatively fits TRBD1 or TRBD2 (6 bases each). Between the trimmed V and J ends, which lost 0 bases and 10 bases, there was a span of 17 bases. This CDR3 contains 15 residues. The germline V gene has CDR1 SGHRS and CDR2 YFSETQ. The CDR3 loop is CASSLEGGSLSEQFF. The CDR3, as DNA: TGCGCCAGCAGCTTGGAGGGGGGCAGCCTAAGCGAGCAGTTCTTC.

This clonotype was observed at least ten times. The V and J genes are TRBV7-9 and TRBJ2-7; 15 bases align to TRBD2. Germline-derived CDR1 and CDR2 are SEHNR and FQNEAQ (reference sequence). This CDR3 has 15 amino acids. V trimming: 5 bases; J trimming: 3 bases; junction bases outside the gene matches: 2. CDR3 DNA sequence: TGTGCCAGCAGCGGGACTAGCGGGAGGAGCTACGAGCAGTACTTC. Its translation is CASSGTSGRSYEQYF.

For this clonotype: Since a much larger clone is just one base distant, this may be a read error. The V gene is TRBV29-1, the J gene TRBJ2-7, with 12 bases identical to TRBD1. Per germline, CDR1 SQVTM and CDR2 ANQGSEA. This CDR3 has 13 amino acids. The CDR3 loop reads CSATGQGAYGQYF. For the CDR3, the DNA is TGCAGCGCCACGGGACAGGGGGCCTACGGGCAGTACTTC.

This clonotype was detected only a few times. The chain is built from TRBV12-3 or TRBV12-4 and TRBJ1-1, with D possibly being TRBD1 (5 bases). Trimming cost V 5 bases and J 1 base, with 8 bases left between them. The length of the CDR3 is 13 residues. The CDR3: CASSRGQNTEAFF. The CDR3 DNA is TGTGCCAGCAGTCGAGGACAGAACACTGAAGCTTTCTTT.

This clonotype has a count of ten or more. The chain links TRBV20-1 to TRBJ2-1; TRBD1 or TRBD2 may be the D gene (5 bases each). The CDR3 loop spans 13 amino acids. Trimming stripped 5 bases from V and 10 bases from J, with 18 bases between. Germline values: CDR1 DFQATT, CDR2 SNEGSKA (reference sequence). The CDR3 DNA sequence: TGCAGTGCTCCCGGGACCTCCGCGGAGGAGCAGTTCTTC. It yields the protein CSAPGTSAEEQFF.

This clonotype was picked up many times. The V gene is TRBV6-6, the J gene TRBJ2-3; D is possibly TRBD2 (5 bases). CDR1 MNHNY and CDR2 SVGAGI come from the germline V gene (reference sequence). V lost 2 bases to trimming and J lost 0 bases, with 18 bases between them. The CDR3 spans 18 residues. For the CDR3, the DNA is TGTGCCAGCAGTTACCTCCCTATGAGCGGTACTAGCACAGATACGCAGTATTTT. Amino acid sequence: CASSYLPMSGTSTDTQYF.

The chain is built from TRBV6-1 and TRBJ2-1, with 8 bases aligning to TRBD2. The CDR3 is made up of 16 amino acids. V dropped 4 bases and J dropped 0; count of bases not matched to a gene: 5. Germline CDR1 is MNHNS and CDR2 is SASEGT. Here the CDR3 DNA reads TGTGCCAGCAGTGGGGGTGGGACTAGCTCCTACAATGAGCAGTTCTTC. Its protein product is CASSGGGTSSYNEQFF.

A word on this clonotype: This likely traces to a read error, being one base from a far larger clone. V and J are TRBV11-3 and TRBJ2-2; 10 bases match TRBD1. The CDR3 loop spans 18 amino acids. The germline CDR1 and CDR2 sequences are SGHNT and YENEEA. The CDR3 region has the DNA TGTGCCAGCAGCCAATCACCCGGGACAGGGGACCACACCGGGGAGCCGTTTTTT. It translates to CASSQSPGTGDHTGEPFF.

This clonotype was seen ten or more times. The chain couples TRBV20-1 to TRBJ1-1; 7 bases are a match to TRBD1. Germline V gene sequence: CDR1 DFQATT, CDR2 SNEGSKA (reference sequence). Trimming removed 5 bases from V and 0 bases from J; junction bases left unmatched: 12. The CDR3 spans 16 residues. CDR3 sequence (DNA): TGCAGTGCTCTCCCCAACAGGGGCGGGGTGAACACTGAAGCTTTCTTT. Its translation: CSALPNRGGVNTEAFF.

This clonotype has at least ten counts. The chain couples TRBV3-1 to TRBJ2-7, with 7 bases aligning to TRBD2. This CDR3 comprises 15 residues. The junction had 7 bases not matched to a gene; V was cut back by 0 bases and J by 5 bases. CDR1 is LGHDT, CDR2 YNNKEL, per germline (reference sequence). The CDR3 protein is CASSQEWTRRDEQYF. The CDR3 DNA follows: TGTGCCAGCAGCCAAGAGTGGACTAGAAGGGACGAGCAGTACTTC.